Below are 2 T cell receptor beta chains sequenced from a single sample in a study of cytomegalovirus exposure and HLA in healthy donors. The PCR had 60 Vbeta and 13 Jbeta primers. TCRdb's table, derived via immunoSEQ multiplex PCR, lists solely in-frame clones and lacks some. This repertoire shows 100,000 to 150,000 clones, approximately 87% found once; its top ten account for 1.5%. The specimen was PBMCs. These receptors were taken from a man in his forties in good health and CMV-seronegative.

As concerns this clone: At one end, the junction sequence differs from germline, possibly due to a read error. The chain recombines TRBV5-6 with TRBJ1-6, with no clear D. The CDR3 contains 11 residues. CDR1 and CDR2 (germline): SGHDT, YYEEEE. DNA for the CDR3: TGTGCCAGCAGCGTGAATTCAGCCCTCCACTTT. Protein: CASSVNSALHF.

The chain uses TRBV7-9 and TRBJ2-1; 10 bases fit TRBD2. The CDR3 spans 18 residues. Germline V gene sequence: CDR1 SEHNR, CDR2 FQNEAQ (reference sequence). Trimming took 2 bases from V and 6 from J; bases not matched to a gene: 13. The CDR3 nucleotides read TGTGCCAGCAGCTTACCCACCCGGCTAGCGGGAGCCAGCAATGAGCAGTTCTTC. Translation: CASSLPTRLAGASNEQFF.